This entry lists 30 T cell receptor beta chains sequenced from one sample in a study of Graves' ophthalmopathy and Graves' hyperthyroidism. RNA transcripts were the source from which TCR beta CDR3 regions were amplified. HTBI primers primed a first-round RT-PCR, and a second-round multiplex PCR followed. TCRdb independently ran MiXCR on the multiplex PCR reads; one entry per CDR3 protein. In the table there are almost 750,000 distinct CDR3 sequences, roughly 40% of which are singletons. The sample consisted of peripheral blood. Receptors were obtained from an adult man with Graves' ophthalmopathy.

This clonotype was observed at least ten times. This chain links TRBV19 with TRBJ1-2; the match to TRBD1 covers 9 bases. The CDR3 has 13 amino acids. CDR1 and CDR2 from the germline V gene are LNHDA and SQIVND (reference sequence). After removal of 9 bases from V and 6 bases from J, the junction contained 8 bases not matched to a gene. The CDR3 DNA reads TGTGCCAGCCTGGACAGGGGATCGGATGGCTACACCTTC. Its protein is CASLDRGSDGYTF.

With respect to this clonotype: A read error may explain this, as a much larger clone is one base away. The CDR3 spells CASSEYGPHERPEQYF. CDR3 nucleotides: TGTGCCAGCAGTGAATATGGACCCCACGAAAGGCCCGAGCAGTACTTC. This chain joins TRBV25-1 and TRBJ2-7; D is unresolved. This CDR3 has 16 residues. The V gene lost 0 bases and the J gene lost 6 bases, with 18 bases spanning the gap. The germline V gene has CDR1 MGHDK and CDR2 SYGVNS.

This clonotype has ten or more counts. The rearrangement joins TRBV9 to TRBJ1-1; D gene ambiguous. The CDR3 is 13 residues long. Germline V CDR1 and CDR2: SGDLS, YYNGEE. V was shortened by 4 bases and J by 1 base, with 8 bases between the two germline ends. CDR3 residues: CASSRRGNTEAFF. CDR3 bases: TGTGCCAGCAGCCGGCGGGGGAACACTGAAGCTTTCTTT.

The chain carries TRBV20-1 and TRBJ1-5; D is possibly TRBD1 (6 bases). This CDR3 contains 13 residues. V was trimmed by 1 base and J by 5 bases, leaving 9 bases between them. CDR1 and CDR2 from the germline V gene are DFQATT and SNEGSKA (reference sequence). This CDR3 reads CSARGQEHQPQHF. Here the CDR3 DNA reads TGCAGTGCTAGAGGACAGGAGCATCAGCCCCAGCATTTT.

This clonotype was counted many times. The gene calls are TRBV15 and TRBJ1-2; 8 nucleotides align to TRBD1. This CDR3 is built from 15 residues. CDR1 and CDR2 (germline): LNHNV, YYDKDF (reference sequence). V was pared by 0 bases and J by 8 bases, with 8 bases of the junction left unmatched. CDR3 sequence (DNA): TGTGCCACCAGCAGAGATCGCCAGGGGGCAAAAGGCTACACCTTC. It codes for CATSRDRQGAKGYTF.

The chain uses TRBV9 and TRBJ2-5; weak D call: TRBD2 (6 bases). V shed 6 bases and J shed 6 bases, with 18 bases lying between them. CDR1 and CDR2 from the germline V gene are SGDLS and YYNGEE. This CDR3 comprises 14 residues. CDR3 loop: CASTAGGTGKTQYF. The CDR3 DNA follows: TGTGCCAGCACCGCTGGGGGGACCGGGAAGACCCAGTACTTC. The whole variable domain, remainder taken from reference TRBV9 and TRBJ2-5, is DSGVTQTPKHLITATGQRVTLRCSPRSGDLSVYWYQQSLDQGLQFLIQYYNGEERAKGNILERFSAQQFPDLHSELNLSSLELGDSALYFCASTAGGTGKTQYFGPGTRLLVL.

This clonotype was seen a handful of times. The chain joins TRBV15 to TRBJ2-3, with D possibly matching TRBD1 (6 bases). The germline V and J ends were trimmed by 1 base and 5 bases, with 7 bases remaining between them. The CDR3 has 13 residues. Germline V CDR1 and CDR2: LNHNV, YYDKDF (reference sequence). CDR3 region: CATSRGDKDTQYF. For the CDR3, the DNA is TGTGCCACCAGCAGAGGGGACAAAGATACGCAGTATTTT.

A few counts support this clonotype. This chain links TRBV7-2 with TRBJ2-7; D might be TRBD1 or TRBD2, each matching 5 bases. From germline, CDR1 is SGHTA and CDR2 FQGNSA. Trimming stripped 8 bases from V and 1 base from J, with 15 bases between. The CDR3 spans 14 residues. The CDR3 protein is CASAPGPGSYEQYF. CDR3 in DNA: TGTGCCAGCGCCCCGGGGCCGGGGTCCTACGAGCAGTACTTC.

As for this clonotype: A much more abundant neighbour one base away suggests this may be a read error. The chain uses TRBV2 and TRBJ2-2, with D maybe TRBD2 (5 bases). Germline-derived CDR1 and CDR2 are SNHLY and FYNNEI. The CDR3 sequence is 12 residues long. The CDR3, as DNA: TGTGCCAGCAGTGGACGGCGAGCGGAGCTGGTTTTT. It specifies CASSGRRAELVF.

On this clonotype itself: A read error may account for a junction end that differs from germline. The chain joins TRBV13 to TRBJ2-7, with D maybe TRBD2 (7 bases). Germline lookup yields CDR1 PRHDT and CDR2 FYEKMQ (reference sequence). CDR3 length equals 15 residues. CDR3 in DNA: TGCGCCAGCAGCCATTTGGGGGGGGCCGCCTACGAGCAGTACTTC. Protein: CASSHLGGAAYEQYF.

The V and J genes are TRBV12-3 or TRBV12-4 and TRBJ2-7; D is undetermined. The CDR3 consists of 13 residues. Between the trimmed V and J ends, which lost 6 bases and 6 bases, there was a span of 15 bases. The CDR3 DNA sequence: TGTGCCAGCAGCCCTCCGGTCCAGCGCGAGCAGTACTTC. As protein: CASSPPVQREQYF.

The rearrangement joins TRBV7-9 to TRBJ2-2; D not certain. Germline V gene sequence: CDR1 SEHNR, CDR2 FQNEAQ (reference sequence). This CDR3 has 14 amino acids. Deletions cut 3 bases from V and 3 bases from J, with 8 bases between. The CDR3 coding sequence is TGTGCCAGCAGCTTGCAATCGCACACCGGGGAGCTGTTTTTT. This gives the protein CASSLQSHTGELFF.

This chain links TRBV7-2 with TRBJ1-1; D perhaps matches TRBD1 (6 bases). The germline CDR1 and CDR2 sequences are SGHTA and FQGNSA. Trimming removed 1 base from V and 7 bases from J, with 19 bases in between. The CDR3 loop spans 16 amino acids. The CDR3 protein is CASSLDHRDEAVEAFF. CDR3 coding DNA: TGTGCCAGCAGCTTAGACCACAGGGACGAGGCCGTTGAAGCTTTCTTT. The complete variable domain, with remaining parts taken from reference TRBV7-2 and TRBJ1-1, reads GAGVSQSPSNKVTEKGKDVELRCDPISGHTALYWYRQSLGQGLEFLIYFQGNSAPDKSGLPSDRFSAERTGGSVSTLTIQRTQQEDSAVYLCASSLDHRDEAVEAFFGQGTRLTVV.

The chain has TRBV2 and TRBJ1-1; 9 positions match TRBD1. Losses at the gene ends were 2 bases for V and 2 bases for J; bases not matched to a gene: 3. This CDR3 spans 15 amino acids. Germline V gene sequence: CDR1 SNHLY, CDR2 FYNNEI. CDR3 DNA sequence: TGTGCCAGCAGTGAACGGGGACAGGGAAACACTGAAGCTTTCTTT. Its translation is CASSERGQGNTEAFF.

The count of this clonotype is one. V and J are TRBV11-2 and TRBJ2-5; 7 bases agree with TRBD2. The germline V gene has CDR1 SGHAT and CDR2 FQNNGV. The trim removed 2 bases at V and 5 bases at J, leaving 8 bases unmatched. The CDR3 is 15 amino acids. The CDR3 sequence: CASSLIAGEGETQYF. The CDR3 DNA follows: TGTGCCAGCAGCTTAATAGCCGGGGAGGGGGAGACCCAGTACTTC. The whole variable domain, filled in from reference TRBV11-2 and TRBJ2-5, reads EAGVAQSPRYKIIEKRQSVAFWCNPISGHATLYWYQQILGQGPKLLIQFQNNGVVDDSQLPKDRFSAERLKGVDSTLKIQPAKLEDSAVYLCASSLIAGEGETQYFGPGTRLLVL.

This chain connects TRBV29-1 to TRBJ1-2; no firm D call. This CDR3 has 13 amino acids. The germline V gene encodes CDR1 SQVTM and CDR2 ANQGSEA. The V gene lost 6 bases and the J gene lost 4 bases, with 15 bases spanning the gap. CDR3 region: CSVWGRQSYGYTF. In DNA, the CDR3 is TGCAGCGTATGGGGTCGGCAAAGCTATGGCTACACCTTC.

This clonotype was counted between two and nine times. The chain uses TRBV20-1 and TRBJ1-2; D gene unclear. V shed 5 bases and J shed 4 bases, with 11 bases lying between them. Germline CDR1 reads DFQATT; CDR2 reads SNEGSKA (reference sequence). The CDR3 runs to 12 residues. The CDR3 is CSAATLGYGYTF. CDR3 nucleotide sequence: TGCAGTGCTGCCACACTGGGCTATGGCTACACCTTC.

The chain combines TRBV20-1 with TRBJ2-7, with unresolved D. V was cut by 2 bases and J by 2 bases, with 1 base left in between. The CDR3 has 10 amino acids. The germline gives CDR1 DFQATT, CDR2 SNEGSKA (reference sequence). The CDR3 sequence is CSARTYEQYF. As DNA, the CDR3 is TGCAGTGCTAGAACCTACGAGCAGTACTTC.

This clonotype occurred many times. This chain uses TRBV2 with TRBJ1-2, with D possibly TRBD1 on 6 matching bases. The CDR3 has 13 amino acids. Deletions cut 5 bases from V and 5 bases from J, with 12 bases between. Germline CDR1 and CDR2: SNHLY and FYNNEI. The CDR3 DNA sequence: TGTGCCAGCAGTTCAGGGGCAGCGTATGGCTACACCTTC. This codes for CASSSGAAYGYTF.

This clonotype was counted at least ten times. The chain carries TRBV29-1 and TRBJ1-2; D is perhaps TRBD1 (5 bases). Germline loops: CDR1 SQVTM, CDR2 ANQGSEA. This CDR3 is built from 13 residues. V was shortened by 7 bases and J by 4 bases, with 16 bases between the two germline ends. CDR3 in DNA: TGCAGCGCACCCAGGGCGACGGGCTATGGCTACACCTTC. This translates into CSAPRATGYGYTF.

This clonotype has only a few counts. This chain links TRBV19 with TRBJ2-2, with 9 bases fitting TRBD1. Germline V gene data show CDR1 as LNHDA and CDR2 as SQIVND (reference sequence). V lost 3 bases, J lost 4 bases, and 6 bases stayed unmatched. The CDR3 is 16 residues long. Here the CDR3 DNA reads TGTGCCAGTAGTATTTACGGGACAGGGAGCACCGGGGAGCTGTTTTTT. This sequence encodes CASSIYGTGSTGELFF.

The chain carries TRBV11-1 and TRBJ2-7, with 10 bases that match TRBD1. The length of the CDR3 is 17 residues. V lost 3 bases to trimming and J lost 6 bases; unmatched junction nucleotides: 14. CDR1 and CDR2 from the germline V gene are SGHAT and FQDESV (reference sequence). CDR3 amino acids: CASSFLGTGTGVTEQYF. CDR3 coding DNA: TGTGCCAGCAGCTTTTTGGGAACCGGGACAGGGGTCACCGAGCAGTACTTC.

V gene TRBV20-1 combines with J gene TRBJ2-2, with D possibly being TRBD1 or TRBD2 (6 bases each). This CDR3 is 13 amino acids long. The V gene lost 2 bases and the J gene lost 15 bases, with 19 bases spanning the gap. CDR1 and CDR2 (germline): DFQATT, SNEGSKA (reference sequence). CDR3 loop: CSARSYPRGPVFF. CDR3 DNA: TGCAGTGCTAGATCTTATCCCCGGGGGCCGGTGTTTTTT.

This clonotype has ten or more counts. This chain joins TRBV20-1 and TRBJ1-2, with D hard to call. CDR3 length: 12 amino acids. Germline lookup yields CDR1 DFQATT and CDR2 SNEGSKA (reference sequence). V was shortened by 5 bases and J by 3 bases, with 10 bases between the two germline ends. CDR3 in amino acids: CSAPPSYYGYTF. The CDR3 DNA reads TGCAGTGCTCCCCCCAGCTACTATGGCTACACCTTC.

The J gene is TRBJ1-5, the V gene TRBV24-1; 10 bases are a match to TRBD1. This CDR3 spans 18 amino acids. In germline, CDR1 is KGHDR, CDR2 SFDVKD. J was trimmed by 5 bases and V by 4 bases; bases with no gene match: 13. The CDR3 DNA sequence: TGTGCCACCAGTGACCCAGCGACAGGGGGCGGTTTCCATCAGCCCCAGCATTTT. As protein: CATSDPATGGGFHQPQHF.

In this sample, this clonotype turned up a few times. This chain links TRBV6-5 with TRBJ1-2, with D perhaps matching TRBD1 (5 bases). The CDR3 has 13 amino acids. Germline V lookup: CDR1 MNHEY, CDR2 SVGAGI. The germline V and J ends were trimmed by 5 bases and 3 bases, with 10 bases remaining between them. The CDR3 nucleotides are TGTGCCAGCAGTCCCATGGGGGACTATGGCTACACCTTC. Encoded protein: CASSPMGDYGYTF.

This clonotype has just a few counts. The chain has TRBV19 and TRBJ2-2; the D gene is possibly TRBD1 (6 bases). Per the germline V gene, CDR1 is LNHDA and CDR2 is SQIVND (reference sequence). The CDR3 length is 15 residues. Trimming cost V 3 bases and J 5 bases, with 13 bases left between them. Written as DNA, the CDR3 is TGTGCCAGTAGTATGGGACACCTAGTGACCGGGGAGCTGTTTTTT. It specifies CASSMGHLVTGELFF.

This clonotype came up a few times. The CDR3 nucleotides are TGTGCCAGCAAGGGACAGATTAACGAGCAGTACTTC. This codes for CASKGQINEQYF. J is TRBJ2-7 and V is TRBV7-9; TRBD1 aligns across 7 bases. V gave up 7 bases and J gave up 5 bases; unmatched junction bases: 5. The CDR3 extends over 12 amino acids. Germline CDR1 is SEHNR and CDR2 is FQNEAQ (reference sequence).

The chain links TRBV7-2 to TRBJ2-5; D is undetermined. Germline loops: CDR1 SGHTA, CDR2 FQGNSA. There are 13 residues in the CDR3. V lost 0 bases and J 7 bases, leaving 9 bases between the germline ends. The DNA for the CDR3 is TGTGCCAGCAGCTTAGCGCCCCTAGGGACCCAGTACTTC. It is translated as CASSLAPLGTQYF.

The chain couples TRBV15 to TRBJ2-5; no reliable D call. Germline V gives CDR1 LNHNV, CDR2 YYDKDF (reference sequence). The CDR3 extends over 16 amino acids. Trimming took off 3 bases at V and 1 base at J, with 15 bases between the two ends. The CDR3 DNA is TGTGCCACCAGCAGCTTGGGCCCCTCAACCCAAGAGACCCAGTACTTC. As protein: CATSSLGPSTQETQYF.